The entry below describes one T cell receptor beta chain. From the RT-PCR reads, TCRdb called clonotypes with MiXCR, one entry per CDR3 protein. The sample lists more than 550,000 distinct CDR3 sequences, about 11% occurring once. The record originates from a study of response to subunit inactivated influenza vaccine. V shed 6 bases and J shed 10 bases, with 10 bases lying between them. The CDR3 spans 11 residues. Germline CDR1 is PRHDT and CDR2 is FYEKMQ (reference sequence). In addition, the sample was reused for a study of T cells expressing NK-cell markers. This second report adds: The authors made TCR beta cDNA libraries by 5'RACE template switching. This switching added a universal primer site and UMIs. The authors derived TCR beta repertoires from sorted CD3+CD56+NKG2C+, CD3+CD56+NKG2C- and CD3+CD56-NKG2C+ T cells. Seven sequenced donors out of eight were HCMV-seropositive, one seronegative. About six donors showed dominant NKG2C+ clonotypes comprising about 1.0-7.0% of their CD8+ T cells. The CD3+CD56-NKG2C+ fraction was also led by these clonotypes in several donors.

The rearrangement links TRBV13 to TRBJ2-1; D is unclear. Specimen: PBMCs from blood, collected on the day of vaccination. The TCR comes from a man aged 45-60 years who received an inactivated influenza vaccine. CDR3 in DNA: TGTGCCAGCAGATCCACCCAAGAGCAGTTCTTC. Residues: CASRSTQEQFF.